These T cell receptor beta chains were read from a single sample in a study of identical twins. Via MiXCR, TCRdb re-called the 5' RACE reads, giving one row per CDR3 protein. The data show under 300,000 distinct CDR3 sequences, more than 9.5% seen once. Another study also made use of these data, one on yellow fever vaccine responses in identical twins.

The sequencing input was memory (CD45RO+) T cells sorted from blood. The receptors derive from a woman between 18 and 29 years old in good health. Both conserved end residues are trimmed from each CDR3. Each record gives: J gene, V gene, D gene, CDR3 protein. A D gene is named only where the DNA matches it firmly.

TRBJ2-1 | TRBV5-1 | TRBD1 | ASSLGQGAGNEQF
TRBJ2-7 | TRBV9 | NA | ASSVPGDPEQY
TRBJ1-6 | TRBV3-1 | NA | ASSLKHGVRLVLH
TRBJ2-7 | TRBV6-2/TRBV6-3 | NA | ASTPGRAKYEQY
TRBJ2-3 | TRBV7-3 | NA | ASSQRGGAGGDTQY
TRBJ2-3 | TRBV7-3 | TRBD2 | ASSLMGGGRGDTQY
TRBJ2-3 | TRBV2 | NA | ASTLAIRTDTQY
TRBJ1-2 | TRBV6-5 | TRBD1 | ASSLGQGTYGYT
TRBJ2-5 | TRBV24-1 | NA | ATSDLGGGESEETQY
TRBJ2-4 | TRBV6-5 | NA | ASSYSFRGVAKNIQY